Sequencing of this T cell receptor beta chain was carried out in a study of beta chain features in type 1 diabetes. Whole-study results and caveats: Among patients with Type 1 diabetes, TCRB CDR3s were moderately but significantly shorter in every one of the four CD4+ subsets.

This clone has more than one count but fewer than ten. Its target is unknown. cDNA synthesis used the whole RNA isolate, giving expressed TCRB sequences. Profiling relied on immunoSEQ multiplex PCR, and the TCRdb table lists in-frame clones only, not all of them. The data hold 450,000 or so clones, with approximately 10% observed a single time. The collection from each donor was one heparinised blood draw averaging roughly 0.12 L. Sequencing was done on a sample of naive CD4+ T cells from blood. The TCR comes from a woman aged 18-29 years in good health.

The CDR3 DNA follows: TGTGCCAGCAGCCAAGTCTCGGGGAGTTCCTACAATGAGCAGTTCTTC. Translation: CASSQVSGSSYNEQFF. The chain is built from TRBV4-2 and TRBJ2-1, with TRBD2 as a possible D gene (5 bases). Germline assignment: CDR1 LGHNA and CDR2 YNFKEQ. Trimming removed 1 base from V and 1 base from J, with 11 bases in between. The length of the CDR3 is 16 residues.